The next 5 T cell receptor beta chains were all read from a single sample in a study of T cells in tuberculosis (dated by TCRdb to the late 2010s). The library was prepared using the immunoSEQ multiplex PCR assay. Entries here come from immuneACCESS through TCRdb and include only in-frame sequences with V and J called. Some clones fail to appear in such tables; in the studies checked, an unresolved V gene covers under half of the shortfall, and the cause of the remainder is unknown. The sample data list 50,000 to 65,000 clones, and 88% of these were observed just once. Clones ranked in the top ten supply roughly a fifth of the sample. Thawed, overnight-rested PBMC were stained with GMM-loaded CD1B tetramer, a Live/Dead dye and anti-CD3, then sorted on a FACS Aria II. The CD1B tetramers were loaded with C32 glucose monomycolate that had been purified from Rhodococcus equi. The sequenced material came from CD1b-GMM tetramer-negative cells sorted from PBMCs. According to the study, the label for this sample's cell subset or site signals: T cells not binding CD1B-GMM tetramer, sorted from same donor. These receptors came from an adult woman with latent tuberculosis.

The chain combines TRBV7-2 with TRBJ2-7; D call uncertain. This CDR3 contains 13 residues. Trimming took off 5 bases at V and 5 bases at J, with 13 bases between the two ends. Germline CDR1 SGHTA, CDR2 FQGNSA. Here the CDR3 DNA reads TGTGCCAGCAGCCCGTACACCCGGGACGAGCAGTACTTC. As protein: CASSPYTRDEQYF.

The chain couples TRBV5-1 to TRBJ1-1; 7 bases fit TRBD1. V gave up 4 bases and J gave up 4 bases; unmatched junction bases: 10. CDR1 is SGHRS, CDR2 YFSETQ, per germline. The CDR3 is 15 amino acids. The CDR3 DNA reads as TGCGCCAGCAGCAGGCGACAGGGCCTGTTCACTGAAGCTTTCTTT. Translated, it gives CASSRRQGLFTEAFF.

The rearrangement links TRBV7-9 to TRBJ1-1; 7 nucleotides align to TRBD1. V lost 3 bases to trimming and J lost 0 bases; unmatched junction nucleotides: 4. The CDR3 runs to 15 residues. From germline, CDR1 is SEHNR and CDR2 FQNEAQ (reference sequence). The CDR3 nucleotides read TGTGCCAGCAGCTTCCACAGGGGCGTGAACACTGAAGCTTTCTTT. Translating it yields CASSFHRGVNTEAFF.

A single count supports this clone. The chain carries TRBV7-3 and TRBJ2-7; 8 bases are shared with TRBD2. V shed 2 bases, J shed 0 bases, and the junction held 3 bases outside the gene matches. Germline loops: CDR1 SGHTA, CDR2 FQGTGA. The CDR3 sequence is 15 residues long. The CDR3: CASSLYLAGSYEQYF. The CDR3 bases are TGTGCCAGCAGCTTATATCTAGCGGGCTCCTACGAGCAGTACTTC.

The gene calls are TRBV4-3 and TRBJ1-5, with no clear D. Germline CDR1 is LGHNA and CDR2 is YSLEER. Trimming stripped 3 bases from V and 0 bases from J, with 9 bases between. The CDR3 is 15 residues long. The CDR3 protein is CASSHDGYSNQPQHF. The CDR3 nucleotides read TGCGCCAGCAGCCATGACGGGTATAGCAATCAGCCCCAGCATTTT.